Sequencing of this T cell receptor (beta chain) was carried out in a study of cytomegalovirus exposure and HLA in healthy donors. The germline V gene has CDR1 SGHRS and CDR2 YFSETQ. The V and J ends lost 0 bases and 8 bases respectively, with 14 bases between them. This CDR3 contains 14 residues. The PCR made use of 60 Vbeta and 13 Jbeta primers. The data were produced by immunoSEQ multiplex PCR, yet TCRdb's version contains in-frame clones alone and is incomplete. This sample has approximately 70,000 clones, with roughly 74% found just once. Notes on this clone: Its target is not known.

Broader study findings: More clonal expansion characterized HLA-associated TCR beta chains than equally common others in a later analysis. HLA-A and HLA-B allele assignments for most subjects were reportedly predicted accurately using TCR beta sequences.

The sample was PBMCs. This sequence originates from a woman aged 55 to 70 in good health and CMV-seropositive. The chain links TRBV5-1 to TRBJ1-2; no reliable D call. The CDR3: CASSLDGIPGGYTF. DNA for the CDR3: TGCGCCAGCAGCTTGGATGGGATCCCGGGGGGCTACACCTTC.